This TCR beta chain derives from a study of a mutant IDH1 vaccine in newly diagnosed glioma. Study background: Treated patients, averaging around 40 years, were roughly 60% male and roughly 40% female. Patients had received radiotherapy, temozolomide, or both previously, most receiving both. Study-wide results and caveats: The study observed vaccine-induced immune responses in more than 80% of patients.

The time point is: week 35, safety follow-up. Every vaccine dose comprised 300 ug of mutant IDH1 20-mer peptide plus topical imiquimod. In weeks 1, 3, 5, 7, 11, 15, 19 and 23, patients were immunized, eight times in all. The CDR3 totals 16 residues. Germline V gene sequence: CDR1 MGHRA, CDR2 YSYEKL. Trimming cost V 0 bases and J 4 bases, with 15 bases left between them. The data were produced by immunoSEQ multiplex PCR, yet TCRdb's version contains in-frame clones alone and is incomplete. The data contain 35,000 to 50,000 clones, approximately 80% of them singletons. A word on this clone: Antigen unknown.

This clonotype originated in a woman in her 50s with glioma. The gene calls are TRBV4-1 and TRBJ1-2; tentatively, D is TRBD1 (6 bases). The source was PBMCs, collected from a glioma patient whose treatment included an IDH1 peptide vaccine. As DNA, the CDR3 is TGCGCCAGCAGCCAAGATCTTGGCCAGGGGAGCTATGGCTACACCTTC. It yields the protein CASSQDLGQGSYGYTF.